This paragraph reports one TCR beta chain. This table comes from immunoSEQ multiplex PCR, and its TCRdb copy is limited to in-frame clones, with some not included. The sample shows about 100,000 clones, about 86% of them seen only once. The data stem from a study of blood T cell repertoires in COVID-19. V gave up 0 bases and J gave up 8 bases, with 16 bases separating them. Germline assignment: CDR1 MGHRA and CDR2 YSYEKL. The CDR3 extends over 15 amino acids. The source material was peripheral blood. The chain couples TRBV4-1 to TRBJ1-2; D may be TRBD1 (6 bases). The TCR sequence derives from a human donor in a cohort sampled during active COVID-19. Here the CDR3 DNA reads TGCGCCAGCAGCCAAGATTGGTCAGGGGCGGGCGGCTACACCTTC. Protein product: CASSQDWSGAGGYTF.